Reported below is one T cell receptor (beta chain). In this sample, this clone turned up once. Which antigen it targets is not known. Qualities for individual bases were not recorded, and no much larger clone is one base off. Trimming takes 5 bases from V and 3 bases from J, and the germline ends sit 16 bases apart. The CDR3 spans 16 residues, from the cysteine through the phenylalanine. The entry retains the CDR3 DNA only, 48 bases that are in frame from base 1. The CDR1 and CDR2 encoded by the germline V gene (reference sequence) are MNHEY and SMNVEV. CD8 naive samples were CD45RO-negative cells positively selected for CCR7, giving a CD45RA+CCR7+ population that excluded TemRA cells. Donors were healthy HIV-negative adults with no recently reported acute infections or vaccinations. All donors were Caucasian adults living in Nashville, Tennessee, USA. Blood was collected by leukapheresis, and PBMCs were isolated by Ficoll-Histopaque density gradient centrifugation and then cryopreserved in liquid nitrogen vapor phase. Analytical flow cytometry was used to check the purity and quantity of each magnetically sorted T cell population. Genomic DNA was isolated from each sorted fraction and quantified by UV absorbance on a Nanodrop 2000c.

The record originates from a study of shared clonotypes between healthy human individuals (dated by TCRdb to between 2020 and 2021). Concerning the study at large: The cohort included a few men and two women between 18 and 49 years of age. Blood TCR repertoires of about 5 healthy adults were deeply sequenced to estimate repertoire size and the extent of clonotype sharing between individuals. Per donor, leukapheresis produced somewhere between about 0.9 and 9.5 billion PBMCs. For each donor, three plates each were used for CD4 naive and CD4 memory, two plates were used for CD8 naive, and one plate was used for CD8 memory. To increase sequencing depth and limit assay-specific biases, TCR repertoire library preparation and sequencing were carried out by different laboratories using diverse techniques.

Using the deep immunoSEQ assay, TCR CDR3 regions were amplified from genomic DNA by multiplex PCR. Genomic DNA extracted from each cell subset was distributed evenly over all wells of several immunoSEQ 96-well plates, and each plate served as one replicate. For sorted subsets, each replicate PCR was loaded with 200 to 250 ng genomic DNA, equivalent to 25,000 to 35,000 T cell genomes. Purified libraries were quantified with a Qubit 3.0 fluorometer, sized on a Bioanalyzer 2100, and re-quantified with the KAPA Library Quantification kit. A separate single-read 150-cycle Illumina NextSeq 550 flow cell was used to sequence each immunoSEQ 96-well plate. The original pipeline was this. Because the immunoSEQ output held only junctional sequences and lacked quality scores, the filtering could not match the filtering applied to full-length reads. Sequences were annotated with PyIR, a Python wrapper for IgBLAST v1.9, and V/J genes and CDR3 were assigned using IMGT germline references. Reads with weak V/J assignments (E-value above 1e-6), missing CDR3, stop codons, out-of-frame junctions, or ambiguous translated residues were removed. V3J clonotypes were defined as sequences sharing an identical inferred V gene, J gene, and CDR3 amino acid sequence. Percentage overlap between repertoires was computed as shared unique clonotypes divided by the size of the smaller repertoire. Richness of each repertoire was evaluated using RTK rarefaction, the Chao1 estimator, and Recon v2.1 estimates of unobserved clonotypes. For all TCRbeta clonotypes obtained by the gDNA method from four donors, generation probabilities were computed with OLGA. TCRdb's version of the immuneACCESS table is confined to in-frame rearrangements and falls short of the full clone set. An unresolved V gene accounts for under half of the shortfall where checked; the remainder is of unknown origin. That table furnishes V, J and clone size, whereas the DNA furnished D and trimming. Present in this sample are hundreds of thousands of clones, approximately 96% of which were seen just once. Of the sample, 0.11% is held by the ten largest clones.

The paper's findings and limits, for the study overall: Sharing across a few donors was observed for around 5% of naive CD4, over 3% of naive CD8, 2% to 2.5% of memory CD4, and about 0.4% of memory CD8 clonotypes. Sampling was limited to blood, and TCR repertoires in tissue likely differ from TCR repertoires in blood. Because the study included only a small number of donors, the genetic and exposure-history diversity represented was limited. Based on pairwise subsampling, the degree of clonotype sharing among donors was expected to be affected by sequencing depth. Incomplete sequencing was indicated by rarefaction of sorted-subset datasets, despite the large sequencing depth. Estimated clonotype richness was generally larger for naive than for memory subsets. Clonotypes shared by all four sorted-subset donors showed higher generation probabilities than non-shared clonotypes.

The TCR comes from a woman in her 30s in good health. The sequence is built from TRBV27 and TRBJ1-4, and the D gene may be TRBD1, 5 bases matching. Sequencing input: naive CD8+ T cells sorted from blood. In light of the paper, this sample's cell subset or site label describes: CD45RA+CCR7+. The nucleotide sequence reads TGTGCCAGCAGTCTTTTACCCAGGGTCCCTAATGAAAAACTGTTTTTT. This codes for CASSLLPRVPNEKLFF.